This TCR beta chain was recorded in a study of regulatory T cells in long-lasting Graves disease. Arm-PCR of CDR3 regions with iRepertoire HTBI primers generated TCR beta libraries. TCRdb re-called the multiplex PCR reads with MiXCR, one entry per CDR3 protein. Of about 430,000 distinct CDR3 sequences detected, 15% appear once; the ten largest clones hold over 7.5%. Whole-study results and caveats: The study found TRBV28, TRBJ1-2 and TRBJ2-5 favored in persistent disease.

Details on this clonotype: Its antigen is currently unknown.

Time point meaning: newly diagnosed GD, antithyroid drugs for less than 3 months. After RNA was extracted from PBMCs, the TCR library was made from it. The CDR3 totals 15 residues. CDR1 is MDHEN and CDR2 is SYDVKM in the germline V gene. The V segment lost 6 bases and the J segment 3 bases; nucleotides outside the gene matches: 6. These sequences were also reported in another study, on T cells in Graves' hyperthyroidism and ophthalmopathy. That work states: The TCR CDR3 first-round RT-PCR relied on the HTBI primer set.

The sequenced sample was peripheral blood mononuclear cells (PBMCs), obtained at new diagnosis, from a patient treated with antithyroid drugs. The clonotype originates from a woman in her thirties or forties with Graves disease. The chain couples TRBV28 to TRBJ1-4; 8 bases match TRBD1. In DNA form, the CDR3 reads TGTGCCAGCAGGCTGTGGACAGGGTCTAATGAAAAACTGTTTTTT. This gives the protein CASRLWTGSNEKLFF.